This T cell receptor beta chain derives from a study of T cell responses to AZD1222 COVID-19 vaccine. Study in general: Pooling of second doses given at about 4 or about 12 weeks was done.

TCRdb's table, derived via immunoSEQ multiplex PCR, lists solely in-frame clones and lacks some. This repertoire shows fewer than 110,000 clones, 75% to 95% found once; its top ten account for about 1.5%. On this clone: Its antigen remains unidentified.

Study-wide findings and caveats: Spike regions recognized by vaccine-associated CD4 TCRs spanned the protein, led by 160-218 and 743-854.

The clonotype originates from an adult in good health. The specimen comprised peripheral blood, sampled on day 0 of AZD1222 vaccination.

CDR3 DNA sequence: TGTGCCAGCAGGATCACAGGGTTAACGGATTCACCCCTCCACTTT. It yields the protein CASRITGLTDSPLHF. The chain recombines TRBV6-5 with TRBJ1-6; D might be TRBD1 (6 bases). V shed 6 bases and J shed 8 bases, with 17 bases lying between them. Germline V gene lookup returns CDR1 MNHEY and CDR2 SVGAGI. This CDR3 has 15 residues.